This T cell receptor beta chain was found in a study of T cells in Graves' hyperthyroidism and ophthalmopathy (dated by TCRdb to the late 2010s). Study-wide context: Peripheral blood samples were taken at initial diagnosis, before any treatment was given. To identify TCR V-J signatures that set the groups apart, the researchers used a discovery cohort of 100 patients, made up of under 50 with Graves' ophthalmopathy and some 60 with stable Graves' hyperthyroidism. Prospective prediction of ophthalmopathy was tested in an independent validation cohort consisting of about 19 hyperthyroidism patients and more than 15 patients who later progressed to ophthalmopathy. The approximately 100 discovery patients were randomly split 7:3 into training and test sets. Thyroid tissue and blood T-cell repertoires from roughly six Graves' hyperthyroidism patients were also compared in the study. After sampling, hyperthyroidism patients received methimazole starting at 30 mg daily, and ophthalmopathy patients received high-dose intravenous methylprednisolone. TCR Vbeta CDR3 sequencing of approximately 140 peripheral blood samples (approximately 44 ophthalmopathy, some 75 hyperthyroidism and around 17 progressor patients) is reported in the paper. The paper's findings and limits, for the study overall: In cross-validation, a model built on a 13 V-J signature told ophthalmopathy apart from stable hyperthyroidism with under 90% sensitivity and roughly 81% specificity, and in testing the same model reached 80%/75%. Sample size was not statistically predetermined, and investigators were not blinded to group allocation. In validation, the model predicted progression to ophthalmopathy with over 65% sensitivity and around 72% specificity, a median of 6.5 months before onset. Most expanded thyroid clonotypes (frequency above 0.001) were also found in blood, which suggests that blood repertoires may mirror thyroid immune responses.

Stable Graves' hyperthyroidism was defined as no progression to ophthalmopathy during 18 months of follow-up. Hyperthyroidism patients were newly diagnosed, had a disease duration of under 2 months, and were aged 18 to 65 years. The study excluded patients with uncontrolled infections, other autoimmune diseases, pregnancy or lactation. Clinical symptoms, serum thyroxine and TRAb, thyroid ultrasound, and orbital computed tomography formed the basis for the diagnoses. PBMCs were isolated from 7.5 to 10 ml of fresh peripheral blood by Ficoll-Paque density gradient centrifugation. Total RNA was extracted with Trizol reagent, and quality was checked on an Agilent 2100 Bioanalyzer. TCR beta CDR3 regions were amplified from RNA transcripts. A first-round RT-PCR of the TCR CDR3 used the HTBI primer set with the Qiagen OneStep RT-PCR kit. The libraries were constructed in a second round of multiplex PCR and then size-selected and purified. The libraries were sequenced on an Illumina HiSeq2000 using paired-end 100 bp reads. The original methods were these. SOAPnuke was used to process the raw data, throwing out any read that contained adapters or uncalled bases, had a mean Phred below 15, or lacked an exact constant-primer or identifier match. High-quality paired reads were merged with COPE v1.2.5, and unique nucleotide sequences were defined as clonotypes. Clonotypes were aligned to IMGT TRBV, TRBD and TRBJ reference segments using MiTCR v1.1. Only V-J combinations with frequency above 0.0001, covering about 99% of repertoires, were analysed. The TCS score was defined as the ratio of F50 (clonal expansion) to E x V (chaos), calculated using BLOSUM62-based TCRdist between CDR3 peptides within each V-J. Welch's t-statistics and random forest reduced roughly 500 V-J features to about 13, which were used in a naive Bayes classifier (R e1071). Clones were called with MiXCR by TCRdb after fastp trimmed the public reads at Q25, and only in-frame beta chains were retained. Merged by CDR3 protein, the rows form single entries marked with the most common genes and DNA. Clone size and V and J calls follow TCRdb, not the original study. In this sample the table shows 650,000 to 750,000 distinct CDR3 sequences, 12% to 15% of which occur a single time. In total, the top ten clones hold 9.5% to 13% of the sample.

For this clonotype: Its recognized antigen is unknown. No qualities accompany the bases; no much larger clone lies one base away.

Including the terminal cysteine and phenylalanine, the CDR3 comprises 15 residues. The retained sequence is limited to the CDR3, 45 bases, with the frame set at the first base. CDR1 and CDR2 (SEHNR, FQNEAQ) derive from the germline V gene (reference sequence). V lost 5 bases and J lost 4 bases, and the count of bases not matched to a germline gene is 8. The receptor was derived from a woman under 30 with Graves' hyperthyroidism. The material sequenced was blood. Here the chain combines TRBV7-9 and TRBJ2-5, and TRBD2 aligns with 9 junction nucleotides. The DNA sequence is as follows: TGTGCCAGCAGCGTTCTAGCGGGAAAGGGAGAGACCCAGTACTTC. Its coded protein is CASSVLAGKGETQYF.